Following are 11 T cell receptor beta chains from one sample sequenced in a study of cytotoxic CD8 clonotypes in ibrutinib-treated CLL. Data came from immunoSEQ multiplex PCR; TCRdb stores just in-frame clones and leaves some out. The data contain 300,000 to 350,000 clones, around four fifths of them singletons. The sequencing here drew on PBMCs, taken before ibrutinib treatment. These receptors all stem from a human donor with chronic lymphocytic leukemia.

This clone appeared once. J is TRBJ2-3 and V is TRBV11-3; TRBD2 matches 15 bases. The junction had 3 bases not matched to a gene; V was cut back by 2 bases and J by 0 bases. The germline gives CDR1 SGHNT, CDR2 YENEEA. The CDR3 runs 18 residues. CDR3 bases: TGTGCCAGCAGCTTAACCGGGACTAGCGGGAGGAGCACAGATACGCAGTATTTT. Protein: CASSLTGTSGRSTDTQYF.

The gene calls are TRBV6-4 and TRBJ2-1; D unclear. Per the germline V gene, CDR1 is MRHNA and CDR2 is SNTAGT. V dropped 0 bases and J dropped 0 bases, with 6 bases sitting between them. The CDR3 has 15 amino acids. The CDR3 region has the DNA TGTGCCAGCAGTGACTCGCTGAGCTCCTACAATGAGCAGTTCTTC. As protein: CASSDSLSSYNEQFF.

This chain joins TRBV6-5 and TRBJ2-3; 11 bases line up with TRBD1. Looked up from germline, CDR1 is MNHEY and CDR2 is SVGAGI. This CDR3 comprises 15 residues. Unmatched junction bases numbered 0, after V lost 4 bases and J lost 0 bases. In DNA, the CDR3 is TGTGCCAGCAGTTGGGACAGGGGGAGCACAGATACGCAGTATTTT. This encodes CASSWDRGSTDTQYF.

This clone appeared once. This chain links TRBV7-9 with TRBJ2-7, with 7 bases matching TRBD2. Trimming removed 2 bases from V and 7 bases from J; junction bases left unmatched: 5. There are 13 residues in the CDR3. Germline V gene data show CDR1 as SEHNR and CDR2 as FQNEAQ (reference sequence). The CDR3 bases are TGTGCCAGCAGCTTACCGGGAGCGGGGGAGCAGTACTTC. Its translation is CASSLPGAGEQYF. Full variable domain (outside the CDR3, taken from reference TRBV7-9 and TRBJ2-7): DTGVSQNPRHKITKRGQNVTFRCDPISEHNRLYWYRQTLGQGPEFLTYFQNEAQLEKSRLLSDRFSAERPKGSFSTLEIQRTEQGDSAMYLCASSLPGAGEQYFGPGTRLTVT.

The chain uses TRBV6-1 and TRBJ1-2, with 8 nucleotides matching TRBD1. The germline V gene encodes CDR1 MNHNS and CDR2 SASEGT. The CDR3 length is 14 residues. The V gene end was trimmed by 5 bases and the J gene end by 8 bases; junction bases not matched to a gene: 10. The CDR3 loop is CASSRQGISRGYTF. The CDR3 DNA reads TGTGCCAGCAGTCGACAGGGGATCTCGCGGGGCTACACCTTC.

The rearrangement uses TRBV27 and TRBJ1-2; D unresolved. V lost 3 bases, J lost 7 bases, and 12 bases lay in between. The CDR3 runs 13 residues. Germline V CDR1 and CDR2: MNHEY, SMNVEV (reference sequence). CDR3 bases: TGTGCCAGCAGTTTGTCGGCAGACGGTGGCTACACCTTC. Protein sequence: CASSLSADGGYTF.

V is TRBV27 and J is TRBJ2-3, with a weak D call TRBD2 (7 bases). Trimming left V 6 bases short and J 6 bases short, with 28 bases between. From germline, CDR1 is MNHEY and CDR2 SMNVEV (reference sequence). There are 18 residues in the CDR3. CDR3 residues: CASRQGLRQGGGFDTQYF. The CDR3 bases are TGTGCCAGCAGACAAGGGCTGCGCCAAGGGGGGGGTTTCGATACGCAGTATTTT.

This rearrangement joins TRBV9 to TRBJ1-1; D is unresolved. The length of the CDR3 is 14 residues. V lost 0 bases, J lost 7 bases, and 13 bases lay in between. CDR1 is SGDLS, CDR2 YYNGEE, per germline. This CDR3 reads CASSVGPASNEAFF. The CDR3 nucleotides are TGTGCCAGCAGCGTAGGTCCAGCGAGCAATGAAGCTTTCTTT.

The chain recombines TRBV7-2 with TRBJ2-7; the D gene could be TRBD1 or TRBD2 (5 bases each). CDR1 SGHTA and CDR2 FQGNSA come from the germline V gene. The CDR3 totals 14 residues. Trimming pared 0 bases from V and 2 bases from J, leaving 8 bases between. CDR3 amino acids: CASSLARDAYEQYF. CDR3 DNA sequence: TGTGCCAGCAGCTTAGCCAGGGACGCCTACGAGCAGTACTTC.

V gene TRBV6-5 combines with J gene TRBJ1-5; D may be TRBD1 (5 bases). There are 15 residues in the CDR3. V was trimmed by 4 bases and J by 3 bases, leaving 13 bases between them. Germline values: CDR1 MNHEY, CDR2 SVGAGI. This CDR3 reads CASSSGTVDNQPQHF. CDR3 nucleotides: TGTGCCAGCAGTTCCGGGACGGTTGACAATCAGCCCCAGCATTTT.

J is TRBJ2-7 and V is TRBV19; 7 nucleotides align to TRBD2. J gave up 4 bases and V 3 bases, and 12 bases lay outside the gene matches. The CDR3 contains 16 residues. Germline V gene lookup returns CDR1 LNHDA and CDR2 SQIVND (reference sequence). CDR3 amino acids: CASSIPGASGAYEQYF. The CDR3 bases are TGTGCCAGTAGTATCCCCGGGGCTAGCGGAGCATACGAGCAGTACTTC.